Below, 6 T cell receptor beta chains from the same sample are listed, as sequenced in a study of shared clonotypes between healthy human individuals. TCRdb's table, derived via immunoSEQ multiplex PCR, lists solely in-frame clones and lacks some. The sample yields roughly 760,000 clones, around 74% seen once. The sequenced material came from memory CD4+ T cells sorted from blood. Subset denoted: CD45RA-negative fraction. Every receptor here comes from a woman in her twenties or thirties in good health.

The genes are TRBV6-1 and TRBJ2-5; D is perhaps TRBD1 (6 bases). Per the germline V gene, CDR1 is MNHNS and CDR2 is SASEGT. V dropped 8 bases and J dropped 3 bases, with 16 bases sitting between them. CDR3 size: 14 residues. The CDR3 nucleotides are TGTGCCAGCGCCGATTCAGGGACAAAAGAGACCCAGTACTTC. Protein product: CASADSGTKETQYF.

This sequence joins TRBV7-2 and TRBJ2-1; TRBD2 agrees at 11 bases. Germline V gene lookup returns CDR1 SGHTA and CDR2 FQGNSA. The CDR3 has 15 residues. J gave up 8 bases and V 1 base, and 4 bases lay outside the gene matches. The CDR3 loop is CASSLGTSGLDEQFF. CDR3 sequence (DNA): TGTGCCAGCAGCTTAGGGACTAGCGGGCTCGATGAGCAGTTCTTC.

Ten or more counts support this clone. The chain combines TRBV29-1 with TRBJ1-2; no clear D. Per germline, CDR1 SQVTM and CDR2 ANQGSEA. V gave up 3 bases and J gave up 1 base, with 18 bases separating them. CDR3 length: 16 residues. As DNA, the CDR3 is TGCAGCGTTGATCCCTTTCCGGATGTAATTAACTATGGCTACACCTTC. Protein product: CSVDPFPDVINYGYTF. Based on the CDR3 plus reference TRBV29-1 and TRBJ1-2, the full variable domain is SAVISQKPSRDICQRGTSLTIQCQVDSQVTMMFWYRQQPGQSLTLIATANQGSEATYESGFVIDKFPISRPNLTFSTLTVSNMSPEDSSIYLCSVDPFPDVINYGYTFGSGTRLTVV.

Comments on this clone: This sample also contains other DNA sequences that code for the same CDR3. CDR3 DNA: TGTGCCAGCTCACCACCGTCGGTGAACACTGAAGCTTTCTTT. This encodes CASSPPSVNTEAFF. The chain uses TRBV18 and TRBJ1-1, with D unclear. Trimming cost V 0 bases and J 0 bases, with 5 bases left between them. The CDR3 is 14 amino acids. CDR1 KGHSH and CDR2 LQKENI come from the germline V gene.

V usage is TRBV11-2 and J usage is TRBJ1-4; no clear D gene. The CDR3 runs 13 residues. Germline CDR1 and CDR2: SGHAT and FQNNGV. V shed 3 bases and J shed 8 bases, with 10 bases lying between them. The CDR3 coding sequence is TGTGCCAGCAGCTTTGGTTCTAGGGAAAAACTGTTTTTT. Its translation: CASSFGSREKLFF.

The chain couples TRBV4-2 to TRBJ2-1; D gene uncertain. Germline loops: CDR1 LGHNA, CDR2 YNFKEQ. V was clipped by 0 bases and J by 7 bases, with 10 bases between them. This CDR3 has 14 amino acids. The CDR3 protein is CASSQEGVDNEQFF. In DNA, the CDR3 is TGTGCCAGCAGCCAAGAAGGAGTGGATAATGAGCAGTTCTTC.